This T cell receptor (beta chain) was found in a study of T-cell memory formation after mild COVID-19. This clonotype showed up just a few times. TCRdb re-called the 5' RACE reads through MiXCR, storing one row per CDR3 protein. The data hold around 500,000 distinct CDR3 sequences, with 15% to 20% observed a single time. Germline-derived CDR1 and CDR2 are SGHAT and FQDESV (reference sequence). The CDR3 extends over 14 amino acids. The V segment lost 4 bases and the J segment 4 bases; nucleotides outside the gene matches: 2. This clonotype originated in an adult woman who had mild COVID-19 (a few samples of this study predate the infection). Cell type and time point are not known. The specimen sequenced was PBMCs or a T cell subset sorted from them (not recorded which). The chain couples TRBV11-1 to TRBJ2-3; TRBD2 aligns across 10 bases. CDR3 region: CASSSSGRADTQYF. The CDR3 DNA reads TGTGCCAGCAGCTCTAGCGGGAGAGCAGATACGCAGTATTTT.